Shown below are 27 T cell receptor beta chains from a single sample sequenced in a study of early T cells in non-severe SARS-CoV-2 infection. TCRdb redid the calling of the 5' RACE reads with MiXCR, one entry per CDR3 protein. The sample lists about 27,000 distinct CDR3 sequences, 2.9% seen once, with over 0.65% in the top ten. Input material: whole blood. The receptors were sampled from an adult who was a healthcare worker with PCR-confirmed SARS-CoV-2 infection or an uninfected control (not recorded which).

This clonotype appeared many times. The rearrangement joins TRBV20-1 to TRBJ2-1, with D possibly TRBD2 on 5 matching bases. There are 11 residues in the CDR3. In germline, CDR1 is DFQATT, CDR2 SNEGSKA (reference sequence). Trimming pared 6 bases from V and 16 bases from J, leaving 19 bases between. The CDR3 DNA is TGCAGTGCGCGAGGGCCGTCCAAAGCATTCTTC. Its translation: CSARGPSKAFF.

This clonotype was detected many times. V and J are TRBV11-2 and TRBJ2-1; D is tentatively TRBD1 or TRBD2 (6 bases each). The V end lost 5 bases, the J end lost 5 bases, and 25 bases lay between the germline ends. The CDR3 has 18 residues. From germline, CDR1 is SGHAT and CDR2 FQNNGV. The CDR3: CASSPRGASAPIHNEQFF. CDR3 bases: TGTGCCAGCAGCCCAAGGGGGGCTAGCGCCCCGATTCACAATGAGCAGTTCTTC.

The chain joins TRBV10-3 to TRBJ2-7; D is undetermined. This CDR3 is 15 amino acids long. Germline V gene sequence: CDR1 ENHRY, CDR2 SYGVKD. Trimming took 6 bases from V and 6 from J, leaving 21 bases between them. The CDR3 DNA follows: TGTGCCATCAGCAACCTTCAGGTTGGTTTCGGCGAGCAGTACGTC. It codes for CAISNLQVGFGEQYV.

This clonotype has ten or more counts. This CDR3 reads CAWDPGEGQPQHF. The CDR3 DNA follows: TGTGCCTGGGACCCAGGGGAGGGTCAGCCCCAGCATTTT. The rearrangement uses TRBV30 and TRBJ1-5, with D maybe TRBD1 (6 bases). Germline loops: CDR1 GTSNPN, CDR2 SVGIG (reference sequence). The germline V and J ends were trimmed by 5 bases and 6 bases, with 14 bases remaining between them. The CDR3 has 13 residues.

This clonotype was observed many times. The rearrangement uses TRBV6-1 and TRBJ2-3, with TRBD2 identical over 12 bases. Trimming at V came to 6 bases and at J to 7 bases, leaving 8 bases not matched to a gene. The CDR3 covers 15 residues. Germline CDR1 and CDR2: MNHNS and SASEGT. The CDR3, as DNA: TGTGCCAGCAGGGAACGACTAGCGGGGGCGTATACGCAGTATTTT. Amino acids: CASRERLAGAYTQYF.

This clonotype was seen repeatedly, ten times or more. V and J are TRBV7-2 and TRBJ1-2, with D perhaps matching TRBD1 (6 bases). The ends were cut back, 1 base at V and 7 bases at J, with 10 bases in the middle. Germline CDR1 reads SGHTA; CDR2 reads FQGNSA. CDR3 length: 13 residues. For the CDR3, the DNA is TGTGCCAGCAGCTTAGGAGGGGGGACTGGCTACACCTTC. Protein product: CASSLGGGTGYTF. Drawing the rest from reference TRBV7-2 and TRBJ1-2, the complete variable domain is GAGVSQSPSNKVTEKGKDVELRCDPISGHTALYWYRQSLGQGLEFLIYFQGNSAPDKSGLPSDRFSAERTGGSVSTLTIQRTQQEDSAVYLCASSLGGGTGYTFGSGTRLTVV.

The DNA for the CDR3 is TGTGCCAGCAGCTTAATAGTCAGCACGAACACCGGGGAGCTGTTTTTT. Protein sequence: CASSLIVSTNTGELFF. The chain is built from TRBV7-3 and TRBJ2-2, with no clear D. V lost 1 base to trimming and J lost 0 bases, with 9 bases between them. Looked up from germline, CDR1 is SGHTA and CDR2 is FQGTGA. This CDR3 comprises 16 residues. The whole variable domain, filled in from reference TRBV7-3 and TRBJ2-2, reads GAGVSQTPSNKVTEKGKYVELRCDPISGHTALYWYRQSLGQGPEFLIYFQGTGAADDSGLPNDRFFAVRPEGSVSTLKIQRTERGDSAVYLCASSLIVSTNTGELFFGEGSRLTVL.

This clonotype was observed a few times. CDR3 protein: CSARGRGLGYTF. The CDR3 DNA follows: TGCAGTGCTAGAGGACGGGGCCTGGGCTACACCTTC. The J gene is TRBJ1-2, the V gene TRBV20-1; tentatively, D is TRBD1 (5 bases). Germline V lookup: CDR1 DFQATT, CDR2 SNEGSKA (reference sequence). V gave up 1 base and J gave up 8 bases, with 11 bases separating them. The length of the CDR3 is 12 residues.

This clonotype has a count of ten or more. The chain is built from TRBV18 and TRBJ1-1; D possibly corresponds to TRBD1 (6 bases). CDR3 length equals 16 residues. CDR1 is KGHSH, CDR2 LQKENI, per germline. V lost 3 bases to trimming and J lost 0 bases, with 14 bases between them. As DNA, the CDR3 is TGTGCCAGCTCACCGAATCGAGGACAGATGAACACTGAAGCTTTCTTT. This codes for CASSPNRGQMNTEAFF.

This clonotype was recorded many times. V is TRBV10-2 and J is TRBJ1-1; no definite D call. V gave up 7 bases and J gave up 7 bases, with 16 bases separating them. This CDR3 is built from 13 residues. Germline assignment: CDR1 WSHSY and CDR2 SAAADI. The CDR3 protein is CASNVGGQIEAFF. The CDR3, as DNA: TGCGCCAGCAATGTTGGTGGGCAGATTGAAGCTTTCTTT.

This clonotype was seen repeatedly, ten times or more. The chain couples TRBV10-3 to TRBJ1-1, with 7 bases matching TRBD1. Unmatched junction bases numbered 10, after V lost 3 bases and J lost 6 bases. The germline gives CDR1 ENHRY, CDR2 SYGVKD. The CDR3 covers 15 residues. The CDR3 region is CAISERTGGGAEAFF. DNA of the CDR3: TGTGCCATCAGTGAAAGGACAGGCGGAGGCGCTGAAGCTTTCTTT.

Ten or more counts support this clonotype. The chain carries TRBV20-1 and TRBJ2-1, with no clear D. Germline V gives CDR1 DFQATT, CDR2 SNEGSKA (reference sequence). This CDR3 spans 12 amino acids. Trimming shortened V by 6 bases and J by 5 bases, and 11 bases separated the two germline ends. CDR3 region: CSAPPLDNEQFF. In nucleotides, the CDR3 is TGCAGTGCCCCACCCCTAGACAATGAGCAGTTCTTC.

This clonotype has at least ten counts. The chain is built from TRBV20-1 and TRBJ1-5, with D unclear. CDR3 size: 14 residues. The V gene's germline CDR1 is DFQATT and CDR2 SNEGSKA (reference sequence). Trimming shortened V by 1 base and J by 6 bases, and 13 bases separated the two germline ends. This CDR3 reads CSARVEAEGQPQHF. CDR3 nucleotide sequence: TGCAGTGCTAGAGTGGAGGCGGAGGGTCAGCCCCAGCATTTT.

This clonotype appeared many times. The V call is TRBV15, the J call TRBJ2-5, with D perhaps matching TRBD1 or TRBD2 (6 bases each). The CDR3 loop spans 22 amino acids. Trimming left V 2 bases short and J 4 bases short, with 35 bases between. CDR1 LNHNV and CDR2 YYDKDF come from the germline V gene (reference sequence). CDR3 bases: TGTGCCACCAGCAGAATTTCCTTACGTTTAAACAGGTTTGAGTGGGGGGCAGAGACCCAGTACTTC. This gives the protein CATSRISLRLNRFEWGAETQYF.

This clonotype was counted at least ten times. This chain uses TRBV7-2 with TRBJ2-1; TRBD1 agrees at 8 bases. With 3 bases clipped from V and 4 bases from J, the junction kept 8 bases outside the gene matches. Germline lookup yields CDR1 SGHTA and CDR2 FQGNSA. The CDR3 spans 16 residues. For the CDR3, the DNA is TGTGCCAGCAGCTTTCTACAGGGGGTATTTTACAATGAGCAGTTCTTC. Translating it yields CASSFLQGVFYNEQFF.

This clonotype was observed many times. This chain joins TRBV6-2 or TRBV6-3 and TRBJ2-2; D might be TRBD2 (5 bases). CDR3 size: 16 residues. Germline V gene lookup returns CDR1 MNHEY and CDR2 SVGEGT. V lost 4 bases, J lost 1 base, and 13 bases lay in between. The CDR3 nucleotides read TGTGCCAGCAGTTCATTCGGGGTGGGGAACACCGGGGAGCTGTTTTTT. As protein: CASSSFGVGNTGELFF.

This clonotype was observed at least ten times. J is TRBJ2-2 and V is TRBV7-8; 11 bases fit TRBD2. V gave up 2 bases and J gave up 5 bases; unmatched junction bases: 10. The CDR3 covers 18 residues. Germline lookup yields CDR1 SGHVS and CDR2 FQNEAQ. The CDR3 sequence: CASSLRKLAGANTGELFF. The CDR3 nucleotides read TGTGCCAGCAGCTTAAGGAAACTAGCGGGGGCTAATACCGGGGAGCTGTTTTTT.

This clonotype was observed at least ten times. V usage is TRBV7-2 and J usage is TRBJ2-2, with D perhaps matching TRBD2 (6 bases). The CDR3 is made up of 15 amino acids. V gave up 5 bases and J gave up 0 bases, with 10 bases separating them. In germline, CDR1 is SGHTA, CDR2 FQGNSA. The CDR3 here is CASSMGLTNTGELFF. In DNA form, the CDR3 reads TGTGCCAGCAGCATGGGACTCACGAACACCGGGGAGCTGTTTTTT.

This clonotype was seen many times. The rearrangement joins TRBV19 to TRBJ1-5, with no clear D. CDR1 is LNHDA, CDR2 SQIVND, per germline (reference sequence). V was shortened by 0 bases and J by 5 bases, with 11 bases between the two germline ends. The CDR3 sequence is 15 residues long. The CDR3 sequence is CASSIDNSPHQPQHF. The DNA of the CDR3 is TGTGCCAGTAGTATAGACAATTCTCCCCATCAGCCCCAGCATTTT.

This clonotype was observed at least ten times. CDR3 region: CASSGTGGPSYNEQFF. The CDR3 DNA reads as TGTGCCAGTTCAGGAACAGGGGGCCCATCCTACAATGAGCAGTTCTTC. This chain links TRBV2 with TRBJ2-1; 9 bases are a match to TRBD1. The V segment lost 9 bases and the J segment 1 base; nucleotides outside the gene matches: 10. The CDR3 covers 16 residues. CDR1 and CDR2 from the germline V gene are SNHLY and FYNNEI.

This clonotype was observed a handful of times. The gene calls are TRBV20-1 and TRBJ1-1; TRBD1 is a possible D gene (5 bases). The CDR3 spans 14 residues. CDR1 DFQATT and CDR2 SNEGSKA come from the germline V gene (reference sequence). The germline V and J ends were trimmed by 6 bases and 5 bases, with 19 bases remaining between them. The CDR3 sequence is CSAPASGRATEAFF. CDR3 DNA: TGCAGTGCCCCAGCATCCGGCAGGGCAACTGAAGCTTTCTTT.

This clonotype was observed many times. This CDR3 reads CASSQRPASAAGYTF. Written as DNA, the CDR3 is TGCGCCAGCAGCCAACGACCGGCGTCGGCGGCTGGCTACACCTTC. This chain uses TRBV5-1 with TRBJ1-2; D remains unclear. The CDR3 runs to 15 residues. Trimming removed 4 bases from V and 7 bases from J, with 20 bases in between. Germline V CDR1 and CDR2: SGHRS, YFSETQ. Drawing the rest from reference TRBV5-1 and TRBJ1-2, the complete variable domain is KAGVTQTPRYLIKTRGQQVTLSCSPISGHRSVSWYQQTPGQGLQFLFEYFSETQRNKGNFPGRFSGRQFSNSRSEMNVSTLELGDSALYLCASSQRPASAAGYTFGSGTRLTVV.

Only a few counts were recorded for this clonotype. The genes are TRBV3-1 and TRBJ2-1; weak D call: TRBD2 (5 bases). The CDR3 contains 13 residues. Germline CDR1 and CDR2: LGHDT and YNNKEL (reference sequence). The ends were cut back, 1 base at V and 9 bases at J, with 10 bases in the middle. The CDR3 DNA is TGTGCCAGCAGCCAAGCGCCGAGCGGTGAGCAGTTCTTC. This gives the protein CASSQAPSGEQFF.

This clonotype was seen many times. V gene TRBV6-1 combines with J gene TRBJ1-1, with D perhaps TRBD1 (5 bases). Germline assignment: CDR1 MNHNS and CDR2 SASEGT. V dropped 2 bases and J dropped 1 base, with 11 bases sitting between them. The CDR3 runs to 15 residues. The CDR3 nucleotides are TGTGCCAGCAGTGAAAGGGCAGGGAGGAACACTGAAGCTTTCTTT. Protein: CASSERAGRNTEAFF.

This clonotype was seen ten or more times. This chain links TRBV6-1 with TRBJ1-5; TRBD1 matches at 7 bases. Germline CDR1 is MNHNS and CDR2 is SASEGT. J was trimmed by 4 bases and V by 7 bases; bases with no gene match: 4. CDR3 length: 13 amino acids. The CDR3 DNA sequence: TGTGCCAGCAAAGGACAGGAGAATCAGCCCCAGCATTTT. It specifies CASKGQENQPQHF.

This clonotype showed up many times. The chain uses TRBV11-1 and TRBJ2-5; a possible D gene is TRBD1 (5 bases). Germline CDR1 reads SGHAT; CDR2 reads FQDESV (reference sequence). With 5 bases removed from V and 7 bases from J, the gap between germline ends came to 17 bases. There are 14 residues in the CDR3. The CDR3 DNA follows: TGTGCCAGCAGCCATGAAGGGGCCCACCGGACCCAGTACTTC. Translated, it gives CASSHEGAHRTQYF.

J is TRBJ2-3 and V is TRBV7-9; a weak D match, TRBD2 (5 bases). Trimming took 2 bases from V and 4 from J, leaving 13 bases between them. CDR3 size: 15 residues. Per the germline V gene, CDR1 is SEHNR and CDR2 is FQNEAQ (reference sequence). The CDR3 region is CASSLNPRRADTQYF. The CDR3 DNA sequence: TGTGCCAGCAGCTTAAATCCCAGGCGGGCAGATACGCAGTATTTT.